This TCR beta chain stems from a study of CD4 T cells in relation to SARS-CoV-2 and coronaviruses. In the study overall: PBMCs were cultured with antigen for roughly 11 days before TCR beta sequencing.

Before the COVID-19 pandemic, during about 2010-2018, CD4+ T cells were taken from unexposed donors. CD4+ T cells were isolated from the cells after about nine days of culture. Cells permitting, SARS-CoV-2 S/N and four cold-coronavirus spikes were tested on unexposed-donor CD4+ T cells. On days 3 and 7, cultures got half fresh IL-2 medium. Study results and caveats: Roughly 65% of donors had memory CD4+ clonotypes crossrecognizing SARS-CoV-2 and common cold coronavirus spike.

Produced via immunoSEQ multiplex PCR; TCRdb's table is partial and in-frame only. This table has some 29,000 clones, about 76% appearing once. A note on this clone: Its cognate antigen is unknown.

The sample consisted of CD4+ T cells from PBMCs, cultured in vitro. This TCR came from a human donor in good health.

Here the CDR3 reads CASSQFGGKDEQYF. For the CDR3, the DNA is TGCGCCAGCAGCCAATTCGGGGGTAAAGACGAGCAGTACTTC. V is TRBV4-3 and J is TRBJ2-7; D is perhaps TRBD2 (6 bases). Germline assignment: CDR1 LGHNA and CDR2 YSLEER. Trimming stripped 2 bases from V and 5 bases from J, with 13 bases between. The CDR3 has 14 amino acids.